These T cell receptor beta chains were read from a single sample in a study of T cell repertoires in cytomegalovirus infection. Via MiXCR, TCRdb re-called the reads, giving one row per CDR3 protein. The sample lists roughly 920,000 distinct CDR3 sequences, roughly 30% occurring once. These receptors have no identified antigens. The starting material was cultured CD8+ T cells from PBMCs, obtained from culture after CMV antigen stimulation. The receptors were gathered from a human donor in good health (CMV status not recorded). Some clones in this sample may be carry-over from other donors' samples. CDR3s include the opening cysteine and the closing phenylalanine or tryptophan. The D gene is left open where the match is weak. A row's size may be missing; if present it is once, few, many or a size class.

V	size	D	J	CDR3	DNA
TRBV4-3	few	TRBD2	TRBJ2-1	CASSQDRVAGGFYNEQFF	TGCGCCAGCAGCCAAGATAGGGTAGCGGGGGGGTTCTACAATGAGCAGTTCTTC
TRBV11-2	-	-	TRBJ1-5	CASSLDRVEPQHF	TGTGCCAGCAGCTTAGATCGAGTCGAGCCCCAGCATTTT
TRBV15	few	-	TRBJ2-1	CATSRGAGGPYNEQFF	TGTGCCACCAGCAGGGGGGCAGGGGGGCCCTACAATGAGCAGTTCTTC
TRBV6-5	-	TRBD2	TRBJ2-1	CASSYSPGGGNEQFF	TGTGCCAGCAGTTACTCCCCGGGGGGGGGCAATGAGCAGTTCTTC
TRBV7-6	many	TRBD2	TRBJ2-1	CASSQGLNYNEQFF	TGTGCCAGCAGCCAGGGACTAAACTACAATGAGCAGTTCTTC
TRBV27	few	TRBD1	TRBJ1-2	CASSSTPGGIGYGYTF	TGTGCCAGCAGTTCGACCCCAGGGGGCATTGGGTATGGCTACACCTTC
TRBV7-9	-	TRBD2	TRBJ2-6	CASSPSLTSVTSGANVLTF	TGTGCCAGCAGCCCCTCGCTGACTAGCGTTACCTCTGGGGCCAACGTCCTGACTTTC
TRBV12-3/TRBV12-4	few	TRBD1	TRBJ2-2	CAIPGQDNTGELFF	TGTGCCATCCCGGGACAGGACAACACCGGGGAGCTGTTTTTT
TRBV4-1	-	TRBD2	TRBJ2-1	CASSQDQGLAYNEQFF	TGTGCCAGCAGCCAAGATCAGGGACTAGCTTACAATGAGCAGTTCTTC
TRBV12-3/TRBV12-4	few	TRBD1	TRBJ1-5	CASRSGGPPQHF	TGTGCCAGCAGATCAGGGGGGCCGCCCCAGCATTTT
TRBV27	-	TRBD1	TRBJ1-2	CASSPNWGDRGVYTF	TGTGCCAGCAGTCCCAACTGGGGGGACAGGGGTGTCTACACCTTC
TRBV20-1	-	TRBD1	TRBJ1-6	CSAPPGQGYSPLHF	TGCAGTGCTCCCCCGGGACAGGGATATTCACCCCTCCACTTT
TRBV6-6	-	TRBD2	TRBJ2-7	CASAPSGSSYEQYF	TGTGCCAGCGCCCCTAGCGGGAGCTCCTACGAGCAGTACTTC
TRBV12-3/TRBV12-4	-	-	TRBJ2-7	CASTSKSRIYEQYF	TGTGCCAGCACCTCGAAGTCCAGGATCTACGAGCAGTACTTC
TRBV19	-	-	TRBJ1-2	CASSSQAPGLSF	TGTGCCAGTAGTTCACAGGCGCCCGGATTATCATTC
TRBV7-2	few	TRBD2	TRBJ2-5	CASSPLRSGGETQYF	TGTGCCAGCAGCCCCCTGAGAAGCGGGGGAGAGACCCAGTACTTC
TRBV11-2	-	TRBD2	TRBJ2-1	CASSLDTLRGGGSYNEQFF	TGTGCCAGCAGCTTAGATACCCTAAGGGGCGGGGGGTCCTACAATGAGCAGTTCTTC
TRBV7-6	-	-	TRBJ1-4	CASSFLGLCEKLFF	TGTGCCAGCAGCTTTCTGGGGTTGTGTGAAAAACTGTTTTTT
TRBV19	-	TRBD1	TRBJ2-1	CVSSPGTGGNEQFF	TGTGTCAGTAGTCCCGGGACAGGGGGCAATGAGCAGTTCTTC
TRBV7-2	many	-	TRBJ2-3	CASSVVRRSTDTQYF	TGTGCCAGCAGCGTCGTTAGGCGTAGCACAGATACGCAGTATTTT
TRBV12-3/TRBV12-4	-	-	TRBJ1-3	CASSFAQGRNTIYF	TGTGCCAGCAGTTTTGCTCAGGGGAGAAACACCATATATTTT
TRBV6-2/TRBV6-3	many	TRBD1	TRBJ1-5	CASSMDDRGHQPQHF	TGTGCCAGCAGTATGGATGACAGGGGGCACCAGCCCCAGCATTTT
TRBV2	few	-	TRBJ1-2	CASSPYQTSGGYTF	TGTGCCAGCAGTCCTTACCAGACCTCCGGCGGCTACACCTTC
TRBV4-1	many	-	TRBJ1-5	CASSEGGGSNQPQHF	TGCGCCAGCAGCGAGGGAGGGGGAAGCAATCAGCCCCAGCATTTT
TRBV28	few	TRBD1	TRBJ2-3	CASSFRGRRRDTQYF	TGTGCCAGCAGTTTCAGGGGGCGCAGGAGAGATACGCAGTATTTT
TRBV4-1	-	TRBD1	TRBJ1-2	CASSPSPIDREGYTF	TGCGCCAGCAGCCCCTCACCGATAGACAGGGAGGGCTACACCTTC
TRBV6-1	few	TRBD2	TRBJ2-3	CASSEHPLIAGKDTQYF	TGTGCCAGCAGTGAACACCCTCTAATAGCGGGGAAAGATACGCAGTATTTT
TRBV10-3	-	TRBD2	TRBJ2-1	CAISDLAGADNEQFF	TGTGCCATCAGTGATCTAGCGGGGGCCGACAATGAGCAGTTCTTC
TRBV20-1	-	-	TRBJ2-6	CSARDFRGARSFGANVLTF	TGCAGTGCTAGAGATTTCCGAGGGGCCCGGAGCTTTGGGGCCAACGTCCTGACTTTC
TRBV6-5	few	-	TRBJ1-5	CASSYSIGVNQPQHF	TGTGCCAGCAGTTACTCGATTGGGGTCAATCAGCCCCAGCATTTT
TRBV6-5	few	TRBD1	TRBJ1-2	CASSYSFGQGLNYGYTF	TGTGCCAGCAGTTACTCGTTCGGACAGGGGTTGAACTATGGCTACACCTTC
TRBV7-6	few	TRBD2	TRBJ2-1	CASSLEAGARDEQFF	TGTGCCAGCAGCTTGGAAGCGGGGGCCCGAGACGAGCAGTTCTTC
TRBV20-1	-	-	TRBJ1-1	CSARGGGQRTEAFF	TGCAGTGCTAGAGGAGGGGGTCAGAGGACTGAAGCTTTCTTT
TRBV7-2	many	TRBD2	TRBJ2-2	CASSLAPGTSGGIITGELFF	TGTGCCAGCAGCTTAGCGCCGGGGACTAGCGGGGGGATTATCACCGGGGAGCTGTTTTTT
TRBV28	once	-	TRBJ2-7	CVSSYRGLAYEQYF	TGTGTCAGCAGTTACCGGGGGCTAGCATACGAGCAGTACTTC
TRBV7-8	few	-	TRBJ1-5	CASSLRARGSNQPQHF	TGTGCCAGCAGCTTAAGGGCCAGGGGAAGCAATCAGCCCCAGCATTTT
TRBV28	-	TRBD1	TRBJ2-2	CASSLWQGADGELFF	TGTGCCAGCAGTTTATGGCAGGGGGCGGACGGGGAGCTGTTTTTT
TRBV4-3	many	TRBD2	TRBJ2-3	CASSYSGGPGDTQYF	TGCGCCAGCAGCTATAGCGGGGGGCCTGGAGATACGCAGTATTTT
TRBV27	-	-	TRBJ1-2	CASSLFGGANGYTF	TGTGCCAGCAGTTTATTCGGGGGGGCCAACGGCTACACCTTC
TRBV7-6	-	-	TRBJ2-1	CASSLEVSNEQFF	TGTGCCAGCAGCTTAGAAGTTTCCAATGAGCAGTTCTTC
TRBV29-1	-	TRBD1	TRBJ2-1	CSVEVGQGAFGQFF	TGCAGCGTTGAGGTGGGACAGGGGGCCTTCGGGCAGTTCTTC
TRBV5-6	-	-	TRBJ2-1	CASSLVGVIFSYNEQFF	TGTGCCAGCAGCTTGGTAGGGGTTATCTTTTCCTACAATGAGCAGTTCTTC
TRBV19	-	-	TRBJ1-5	CASSSPISQPQHF	TGTGCCAGTAGTTCCCCGATCAGTCAGCCCCAGCATTTT
TRBV14	-	-	TRBJ2-3	CASSQDSARGTQDTQYF	TGTGCCAGCAGCCAAGATTCGGCGCGAGGCACTCAGGATACGCAGTATTTT
TRBV12-3/TRBV12-4	many	-	TRBJ1-2	CASSSGRPRSYGYTF	TGTGCCAGCAGTTCCGGACGGCCCCGGAGTTATGGCTACACCTTC